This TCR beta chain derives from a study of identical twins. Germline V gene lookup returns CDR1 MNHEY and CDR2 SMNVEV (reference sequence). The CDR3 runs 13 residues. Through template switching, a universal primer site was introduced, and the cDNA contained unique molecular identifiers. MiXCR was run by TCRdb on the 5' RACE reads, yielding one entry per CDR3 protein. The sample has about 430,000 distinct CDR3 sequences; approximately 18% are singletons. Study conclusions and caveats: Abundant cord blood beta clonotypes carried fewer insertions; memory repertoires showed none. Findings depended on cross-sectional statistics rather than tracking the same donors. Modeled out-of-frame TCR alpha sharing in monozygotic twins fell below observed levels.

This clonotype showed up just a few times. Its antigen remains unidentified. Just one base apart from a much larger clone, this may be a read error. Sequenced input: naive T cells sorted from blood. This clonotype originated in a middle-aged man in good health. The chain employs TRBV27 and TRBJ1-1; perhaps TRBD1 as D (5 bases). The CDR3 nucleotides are TGTCCCAGCAGTCAACTAAGGGGTACTGAAGCTTTCTTT. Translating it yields CPSSQLRGTEAFF.